Presented here are 30 T cell receptor beta chains from one specimen sequenced in a study of T cells after yellow fever vaccination. Each CDR3 protein gets one entry after TCRdb re-called the 5' RACE reads with MiXCR. Among hundreds of thousands of distinct CDR3 sequences listed, roughly 12% were seen once. The material sequenced was PBMCs, taken on the day of the yellow fever booster vaccination. Source of these receptors: a man aged 25-40 years who received the YFV17D yellow fever vaccine.

The table lists this clonotype with a few counts. The genes are TRBV6-6 and TRBJ1-3; D remains unclear. The CDR3 has 13 amino acids. V dropped 2 bases and J dropped 3 bases, with 5 bases sitting between them. The germline V gene has CDR1 MNHNY and CDR2 SVGAGI (reference sequence). CDR3 amino acids: CASSYGSGNTIYF. The CDR3 DNA reads as TGTGCCAGCAGTTACGGAAGTGGAAACACCATATATTTT.

The chain is built from TRBV7-2 and TRBJ2-6, with unresolved D. The V and J ends lost 2 bases and 1 base respectively, with 12 bases between them. The CDR3 is 17 residues long. Germline lookup yields CDR1 SGHTA and CDR2 FQGNSA. The chain's CDR3 is CASSLTGSASGANVLTF. The DNA of the CDR3 is TGTGCCAGCAGCTTAACGGGCAGCGCATCTGGGGCCAACGTCCTGACTTTC.

This clonotype was seen a handful of times. The genes are TRBV7-2 and TRBJ2-7; 9 nucleotides agree with TRBD1. V gave up 4 bases and J gave up 3 bases; unmatched junction bases: 10. Per germline, CDR1 SGHTA and CDR2 FQGNSA. The CDR3 length is 16 residues. The CDR3 nucleotides read TGTGCCAGCAGCTCCGTCCTGACAGGGGGATTCTACGAGCAGTACTTC. Translation: CASSSVLTGGFYEQYF.

This clonotype was counted at least ten times. This CDR3 reads CATSAYGYTF. DNA of the CDR3: TGTGCCACTTCAGCCTATGGCTACACCTTC. The chain recombines TRBV12-3 or TRBV12-4 with TRBJ1-2; D remains ambiguous. The CDR3 contains 10 residues. V was shortened by 10 bases and J by 4 bases, with 7 bases between the two germline ends.

At least ten counts were recorded for this clonotype. The chain employs TRBV7-8 and TRBJ2-2, with D uncertain. The germline V gene has CDR1 SGHVS and CDR2 FQNEAQ. Trimming pared 0 bases from V and 2 bases from J, leaving 7 bases between. CDR3 length: 15 amino acids. In nucleotides, the CDR3 is TGTGCCAGCAGCTTAGCGGGCCTCAACACCGGGGAGCTGTTTTTT. It encodes CASSLAGLNTGELFF.

The V and J genes are TRBV7-9 and TRBJ2-1; D could derive from TRBD1 or TRBD2 (5 bases each). Germline CDR1 SEHNR, CDR2 FQNEAQ (reference sequence). This CDR3 has 13 residues. Deletions cut 1 base from V and 15 bases from J, with 16 bases between. This CDR3 reads CASSLGPGRIAFF. In DNA, the CDR3 is TGTGCCAGCAGCTTAGGCCCGGGACGAATAGCGTTCTTC.

The chain links TRBV18 to TRBJ2-7, with D tentatively TRBD2 (5 bases). The CDR3 contains 14 residues. Trimming removed 0 bases at V and 4 bases at J, with 10 bases between. The germline gives CDR1 KGHSH, CDR2 LQKENI. This chain's CDR3 is CASSPPGVAYEQYF. The CDR3 nucleotides are TGTGCCAGCTCACCACCGGGAGTAGCATACGAGCAGTACTTC.

The CDR3 protein is CSAPGLPSIYEQFF. CDR3 DNA: TGCAGTGCCCCTGGACTCCCTTCAATTTATGAGCAGTTCTTC. The chain is built from TRBV20-1 and TRBJ2-1; tentative D call: TRBD2 (5 bases). This CDR3 has 14 residues. Germline-derived CDR1 and CDR2 are DFQATT and SNEGSKA (reference sequence). V lost 6 bases, J lost 8 bases, and 20 bases lay in between.

V gene TRBV5-6 combines with J gene TRBJ2-1; 9 bases align to TRBD2. CDR1 SGHDT and CDR2 YYEEEE come from the germline V gene. The CDR3 covers 16 residues. Trimming removed 2 bases from V and 9 bases from J; junction bases left unmatched: 12. The CDR3 sequence: CASSFSAGGRAVEQFF. The CDR3 nucleotides read TGTGCCAGCAGCTTCTCAGCGGGAGGTAGGGCAGTTGAGCAGTTCTTC.

This clonotype was picked up a small number of times. V gene TRBV2 combines with J gene TRBJ2-7, with D hard to call. The CDR3 sequence is 12 residues long. V lost 2 bases and J lost 4, with 6 bases in between. Germline CDR1 reads SNHLY; CDR2 reads FYNNEI. The CDR3 reads CASSENRYEQYF. CDR3 nucleotide sequence: TGTGCCAGCAGTGAAAATCGATACGAGCAGTACTTC. Full variable domain (remainder filled in from reference TRBV2 and TRBJ2-7): EPEVTQTPSHQVTQMGQEVILRCVPISNHLYFYWYRQILGQKVEFLVSFYNNEISEKSEIFDDQFSVERPDGSNFTLKIRSTKLEDSAMYFCASSENRYEQYFGPGTRLTVT.

The gene calls are TRBV5-4 and TRBJ1-5; D may be TRBD1 (5 bases). Trimming pared 4 bases from V and 5 bases from J, leaving 10 bases between. From germline, CDR1 is SGHNT and CDR2 YYREEE (reference sequence). The CDR3 extends over 13 amino acids. The CDR3 sequence: CASSRDWDQPQHF. The DNA for the CDR3 is TGTGCCAGCAGCAGGGACTGGGATCAGCCCCAGCATTTT.

The J gene is TRBJ2-1, the V gene TRBV4-1, with 7 bases lining up with TRBD2. The CDR3 covers 14 residues. Germline CDR1 is MGHRA and CDR2 is YSYEKL. V gave up 4 bases and J gave up 6 bases; unmatched junction bases: 6. Written as DNA, the CDR3 is TGCGCCAGCAGCCCCCCGGGGGGAGGCAATGAGCAGTTCTTC. It translates to CASSPPGGGNEQFF.

Only one count was recorded for this clonotype. The chain has TRBV11-2 and TRBJ2-1; D is unresolved. The CDR3 is made up of 14 amino acids. The V end was cut by 2 bases, the J end by 10 bases, with 15 bases between. Germline CDR1 reads SGHAT; CDR2 reads FQNNGV. The CDR3 sequence: CASSLHESYLEQFF. The CDR3 bases are TGTGCCAGCAGCTTACACGAGTCGTACCTAGAGCAGTTCTTC. The full variable domain, its missing parts supplied by reference TRBV11-2 and TRBJ2-1, is EAGVAQSPRYKIIEKRQSVAFWCNPISGHATLYWYQQILGQGPKLLIQFQNNGVVDDSQLPKDRFSAERLKGVDSTLKIQPAKLEDSAVYLCASSLHESYLEQFFGPGTRLTVL.

This chain uses TRBV18 with TRBJ2-5; D uncertain. The CDR3 runs to 13 residues. The V end lost 6 bases, the J end lost 3 bases, and 11 bases lay between the germline ends. Germline V CDR1 and CDR2: KGHSH, LQKENI. CDR3 nucleotide sequence: TGTGCCAGCTCGCAGGCCGCAAAAGAGACCCAGTACTTC. It translates to CASSQAAKETQYF.

This clonotype turned up a few times. This rearrangement joins TRBV2 to TRBJ1-6; D ambiguous. Germline-derived CDR1 and CDR2 are SNHLY and FYNNEI. V dropped 8 bases and J dropped 4 bases, with 12 bases sitting between them. There are 14 residues in the CDR3. CDR3 loop: CASAIRVYNSPLHF. DNA of the CDR3: TGTGCCAGCGCGATTCGTGTGTATAATTCACCCCTCCACTTT.

This clonotype was seen only a few times. The rearrangement joins TRBV7-9 to TRBJ2-3, with 9 bases lining up with TRBD2. The J segment lost 1 base and the V segment lost 6 bases, leaving 2 bases of the junction unmatched. Looked up from germline, CDR1 is SEHNR and CDR2 is FQNEAQ (reference sequence). The CDR3 loop spans 14 amino acids. The CDR3 here is CASRWTSGTDTQYF. The DNA for the CDR3 is TGTGCCAGCAGATGGACTAGCGGCACAGATACGCAGTATTTT.

CDR3: CASSLAPLYYRDVNTGELFF. Written as DNA, the CDR3 is TGCGCCAGCAGCTTGGCCCCTCTATATTACAGGGATGTCAACACCGGGGAGCTGTTTTTT. The chain is built from TRBV5-1 and TRBJ2-2, with TRBD1 as a possible D gene (6 bases). Trimming stripped 0 bases from V and 2 bases from J, with 23 bases between. The germline V gene has CDR1 SGHRS and CDR2 YFSETQ. CDR3 length: 20 amino acids.

This clonotype was counted between two and nine times. The chain joins TRBV6-5 to TRBJ2-7; 8 bases are a match to TRBD2. After removal of 0 bases from V and 2 bases from J, the junction contained 6 bases not matched to a gene. This CDR3 is 16 amino acids long. Germline assignment: CDR1 MNHEY and CDR2 SVGAGI. For the CDR3, the DNA is TGTGCCAGCAGTTACTCCAGGGCGGGAGGTACCTACGAGCAGTACTTC. Amino acids: CASSYSRAGGTYEQYF.

The chain is built from TRBV5-1 and TRBJ2-1; D is perhaps TRBD1 (5 bases). The CDR3 is 16 residues long. V dropped 4 bases and J dropped 8 bases, with 22 bases sitting between them. Germline V gene data show CDR1 as SGHRS and CDR2 as YFSETQ. The CDR3 reads CASSPLGPYLYDEQFF. The CDR3 DNA is TGCGCCAGCAGCCCCCTGGGGCCCTACCTTTACGATGAGCAGTTCTTC.

There are many counts of this clonotype. The gene calls are TRBV15 and TRBJ2-1; D uncertain. This CDR3 has 12 amino acids. V lost 3 bases and J lost 4, with 4 bases in between. The V gene's germline CDR1 is LNHNV and CDR2 YYDKDF (reference sequence). CDR3: CATSSLYNEQFF. In DNA, the CDR3 is TGTGCCACCAGCAGTCTTTACAATGAGCAGTTCTTC.

This clonotype showed up just a few times. Germline is not matched at one junction end, which may reflect a read error. The CDR3 protein is CASSRDGSLRF. CDR3 bases: TGTGCCAGCTCCAGGGACGGATCACTCCGATTC. The chain is built from TRBV27 and TRBJ1-2, with D perhaps matching TRBD1 (5 bases). There are 11 residues in the CDR3. The germline V gene has CDR1 MNHEY and CDR2 SMNVEV (reference sequence).

V usage is TRBV4-3 and J usage is TRBJ1-1, with no clear D. The length of the CDR3 is 13 residues. V was cut by 2 bases and J by 1 base, with 5 bases left in between. Germline CDR1 is LGHNA and CDR2 is YSLEER. Written as DNA, the CDR3 is TGCGCCAGCAGCCAACAGACGAACACTGAAGCTTTCTTT. The encoded protein is CASSQQTNTEAFF.

V usage is TRBV5-1 and J usage is TRBJ1-1; D is undetermined. The CDR3 covers 14 residues. V lost 2 bases and J lost 2, with 10 bases in between. Per the germline V gene, CDR1 is SGHRS and CDR2 is YFSETQ. In DNA form, the CDR3 reads TGCGCCAGCAGCTTATACGATTCAAACACTGAAGCTTTCTTT. Its translation: CASSLYDSNTEAFF.

This chain connects TRBV9 to TRBJ1-1, with 7 bases matching TRBD1. V was clipped by 3 bases and J by 10 bases; unmatched bases: 3. The CDR3 runs to 11 residues. Germline V gene data show CDR1 as SGDLS and CDR2 as YYNGEE. The CDR3 region is CASSGGQVAFF. The CDR3 DNA follows: TGTGCCAGCAGCGGAGGACAGGTAGCTTTCTTT.

This clonotype was detected only a few times. CDR3 sequence (DNA): TGCGCCAGCAGCCAAGAGCGAGAGGCCCCTATCACCTTC. As protein: CASSQEREAPITF. The chain combines TRBV4-3 with TRBJ1-2; D gene uncertain. CDR3 size: 13 residues. In germline, CDR1 is LGHNA, CDR2 YSLEER. Trimming stripped 0 bases from V and 13 bases from J, with 15 bases between.

V is TRBV19 and J is TRBJ2-7; 10 nucleotides align to TRBD1. This CDR3 is built from 14 residues. Germline lookup yields CDR1 LNHDA and CDR2 SQIVND (reference sequence). Losses at the gene ends were 6 bases for V and 0 bases for J; bases not matched to a gene: 2. As DNA, the CDR3 is TGTGCCAGTAGACGGACAGGGGGCTCCTACGAGCAGTACTTC. Amino acids: CASRRTGGSYEQYF.

This clonotype has a handful of counts. The V gene is TRBV15, the J gene TRBJ2-1; perhaps D is TRBD1 or TRBD2 (5 bases each). Trimming shortened V by 11 bases and J by 6 bases, and 11 bases separated the two germline ends. Germline values: CDR1 LNHNV, CDR2 YYDKDF (reference sequence). This CDR3 has 11 residues. This CDR3 reads CAAGTVNEQFF. The CDR3 bases are TGTGCCGCCGGGACCGTCAATGAGCAGTTCTTC.

This rearrangement joins TRBV12-3 or TRBV12-4 to TRBJ2-2; 7 bases are a match to TRBD2. This CDR3 region has 14 residues. V gave up 7 bases and J gave up 7 bases; unmatched junction bases: 9. The CDR3, as DNA: TGTGCCAGCACCTTGGGCGGGAGCATCGGGGAGCTGTTTTTT. Translating it yields CASTLGGSIGELFF.

The chain links TRBV11-2 to TRBJ2-4, with 9 bases lining up with TRBD1. The CDR3 length is 17 residues. Germline CDR1 and CDR2: SGHAT and FQNNGV. Germline trimming cut 4 bases from V and 3 bases from J; bases unmatched to any gene: 10. The CDR3, as DNA: TGTGCCAGCAGCTCAAGGACAGGGGCCTTAGGCAAAAACATTCAGTACTTC. Translation gives CASSSRTGALGKNIQYF.

In this sample, this clonotype turned up a few times. V gene TRBV30 combines with J gene TRBJ2-3; 12 bases map to TRBD2. The germline CDR1 and CDR2 sequences are GTSNPN and SVGIG (reference sequence). This CDR3 region has 18 residues. V dropped 1 base and J dropped 2; count of bases not matched to a gene: 10. The CDR3 here is CAWSASYLAGGTTDTQYF. The DNA of the CDR3 is TGTGCCTGGAGTGCCAGTTATCTAGCGGGAGGGACCACAGATACGCAGTATTTT.